In this sample, the clone carrying this TCR beta chain turned up a few times. The data stem from a study of T-cell reconstitution after alpha-beta-depleted transplantation in children. V gave up 4 bases and J gave up 5 bases, with 21 bases separating them. Germline CDR1 is LGHNA and CDR2 is YSLEER. The length of the CDR3 is 17 residues. Researchers prepared the TCRbeta library using unique molecular identifiers, the study reports. TCRdb redid the calling of the PCR reads with MiXCR, one entry per CDR3 protein. The sample carries about 420,000 distinct CDR3 sequences, around 15% recorded once. V usage is TRBV4-3 and J usage is TRBJ2-1; D may match TRBD1 or TRBD2 (6 bases each). The sequenced sample was PBMCs, mostly from graft donor cells, obtained 360 days after TCRalphabeta/CD19-depleted stem cell transplant. This clonotype was sampled from a boy under two years old who had a stem cell transplant for Wiskott-Aldrich syndrome, so the T cells may come from the graft donor. CDR3 amino acids: CASSRGVQGRWDNEQFF. The CDR3 DNA reads as TGCGCCAGCAGCCGAGGGGTGCAGGGGAGGTGGGACAATGAGCAGTTCTTC.